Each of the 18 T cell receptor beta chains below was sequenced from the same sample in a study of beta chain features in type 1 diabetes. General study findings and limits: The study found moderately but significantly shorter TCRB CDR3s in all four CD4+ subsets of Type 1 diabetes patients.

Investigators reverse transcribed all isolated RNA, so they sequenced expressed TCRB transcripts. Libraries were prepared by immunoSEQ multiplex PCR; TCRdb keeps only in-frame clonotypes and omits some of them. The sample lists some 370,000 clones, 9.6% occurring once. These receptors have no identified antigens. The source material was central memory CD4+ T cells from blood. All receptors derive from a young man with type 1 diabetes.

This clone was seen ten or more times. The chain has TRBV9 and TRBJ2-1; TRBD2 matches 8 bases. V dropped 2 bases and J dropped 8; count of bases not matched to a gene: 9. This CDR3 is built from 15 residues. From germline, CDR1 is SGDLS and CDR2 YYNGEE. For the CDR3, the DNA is TGTGCCAGCAGCGTGATAGCGGGAAATAACGATGAGCAGTTCTTC. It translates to CASSVIAGNNDEQFF.

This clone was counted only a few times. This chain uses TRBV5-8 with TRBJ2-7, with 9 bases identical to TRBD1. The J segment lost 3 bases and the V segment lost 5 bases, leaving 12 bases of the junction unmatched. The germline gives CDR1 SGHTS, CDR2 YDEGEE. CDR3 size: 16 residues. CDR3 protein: CASRRAGTGSIYEQYF. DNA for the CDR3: TGTGCCAGCAGACGCGCCGGGACAGGGAGTATCTACGAGCAGTACTTC.

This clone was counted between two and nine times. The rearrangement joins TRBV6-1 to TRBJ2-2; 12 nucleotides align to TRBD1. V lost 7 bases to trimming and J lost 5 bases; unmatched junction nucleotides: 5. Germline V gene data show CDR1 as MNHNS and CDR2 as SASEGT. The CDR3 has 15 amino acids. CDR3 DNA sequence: TGTGCCAGCAATTGGGACAGGGGGCAAACCGGGGAGCTGTTTTTT. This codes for CASNWDRGQTGELFF.

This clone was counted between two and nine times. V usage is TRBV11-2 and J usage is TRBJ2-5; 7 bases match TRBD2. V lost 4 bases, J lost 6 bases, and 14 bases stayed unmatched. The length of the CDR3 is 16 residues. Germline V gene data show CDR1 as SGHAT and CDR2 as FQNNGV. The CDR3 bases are TGTGCCAGCAGCTCCCCCACTAGCGCCCTTTTAAAGACCCAGTACTTC. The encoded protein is CASSSPTSALLKTQYF.

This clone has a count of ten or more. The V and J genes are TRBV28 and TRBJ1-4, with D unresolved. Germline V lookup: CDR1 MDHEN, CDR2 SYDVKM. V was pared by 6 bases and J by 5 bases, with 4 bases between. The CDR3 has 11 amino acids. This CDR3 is CASRSNEKLFF. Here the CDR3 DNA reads TGTGCCAGCAGGTCCAATGAAAAACTGTTTTTT. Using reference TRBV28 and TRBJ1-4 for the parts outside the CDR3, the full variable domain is DVKVTQSSRYLVKRTGEKVFLECVQDMDHENMFWYRQDPGLGLRLIYFSYDVKMKEKGDIPEGYSVSREKKERFSLILESASTNQTSMYLCASRSNEKLFFGSGTQLSVL.

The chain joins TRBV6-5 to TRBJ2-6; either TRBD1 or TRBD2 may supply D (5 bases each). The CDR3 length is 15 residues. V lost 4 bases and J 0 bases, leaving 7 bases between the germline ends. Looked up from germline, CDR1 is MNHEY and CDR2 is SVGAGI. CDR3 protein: CASSWGFSGANVLTF. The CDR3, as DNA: TGTGCCAGCAGTTGGGGGTTCTCTGGGGCCAACGTCCTGACTTTC.

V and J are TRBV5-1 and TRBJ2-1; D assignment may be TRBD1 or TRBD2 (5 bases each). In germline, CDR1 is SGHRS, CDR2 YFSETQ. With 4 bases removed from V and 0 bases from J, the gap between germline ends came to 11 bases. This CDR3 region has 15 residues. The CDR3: CASSRDLSSYNEQFF. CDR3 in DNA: TGCGCCAGCAGCCGGGACCTAAGCTCCTACAATGAGCAGTTCTTC.

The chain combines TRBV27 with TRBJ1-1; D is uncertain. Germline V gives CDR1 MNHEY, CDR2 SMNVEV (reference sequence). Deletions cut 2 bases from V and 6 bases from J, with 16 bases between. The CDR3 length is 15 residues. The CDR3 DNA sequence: TGTGCCAGCAGTTTAGGGAAGAATGTAAGAGCTGAAGCTTTCTTT. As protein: CASSLGKNVRAEAFF.

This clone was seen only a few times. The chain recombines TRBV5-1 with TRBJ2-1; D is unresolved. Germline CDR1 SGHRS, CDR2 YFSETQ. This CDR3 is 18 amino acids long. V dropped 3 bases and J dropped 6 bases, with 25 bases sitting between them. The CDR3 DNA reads TGCGCCAGCAGCTATAATCCCCCAACAGTCCCAGGAGCCAATGAGCAGTTCTTC. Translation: CASSYNPPTVPGANEQFF.

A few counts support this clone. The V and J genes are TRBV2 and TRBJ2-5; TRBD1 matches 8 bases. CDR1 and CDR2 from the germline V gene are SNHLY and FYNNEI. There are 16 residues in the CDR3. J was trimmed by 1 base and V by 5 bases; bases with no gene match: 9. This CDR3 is CASSLRTGLGQETQYF. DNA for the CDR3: TGTGCCAGCAGTCTGAGGACAGGGTTAGGCCAAGAGACCCAGTACTTC.

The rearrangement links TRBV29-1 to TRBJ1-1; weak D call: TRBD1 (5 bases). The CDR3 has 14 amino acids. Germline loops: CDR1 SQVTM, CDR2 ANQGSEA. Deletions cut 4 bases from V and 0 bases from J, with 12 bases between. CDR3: CSVVRGSLNTEAFF. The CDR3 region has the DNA TGCAGCGTTGTTCGGGGGAGTCTGAACACTGAAGCTTTCTTT.

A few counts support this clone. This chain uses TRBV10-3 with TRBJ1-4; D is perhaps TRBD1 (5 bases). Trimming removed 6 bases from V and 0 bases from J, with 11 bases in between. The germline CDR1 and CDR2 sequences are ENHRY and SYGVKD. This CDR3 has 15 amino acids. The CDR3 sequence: CAIRGGSATNEKLFF. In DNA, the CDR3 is TGTGCCATCAGGGGGGGATCAGCAACTAATGAAAAACTGTTTTTT.

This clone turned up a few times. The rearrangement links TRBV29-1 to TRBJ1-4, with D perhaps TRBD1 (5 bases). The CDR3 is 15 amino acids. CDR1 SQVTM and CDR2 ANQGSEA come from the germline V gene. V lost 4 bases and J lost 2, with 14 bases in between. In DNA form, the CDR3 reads TGCAGCGTTGTGCCCCAGGGTGGCACTAATGAAAAACTGTTTTTT. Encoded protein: CSVVPQGGTNEKLFF.

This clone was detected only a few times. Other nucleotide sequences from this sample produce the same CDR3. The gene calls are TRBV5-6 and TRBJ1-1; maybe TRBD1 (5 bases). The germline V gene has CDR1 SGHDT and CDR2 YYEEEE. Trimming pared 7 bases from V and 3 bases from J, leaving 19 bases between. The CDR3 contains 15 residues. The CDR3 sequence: CASGAPLNGYTEAFF. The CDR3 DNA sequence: TGTGCCAGCGGGGCCCCACTTAACGGGTACACTGAAGCTTTCTTT.

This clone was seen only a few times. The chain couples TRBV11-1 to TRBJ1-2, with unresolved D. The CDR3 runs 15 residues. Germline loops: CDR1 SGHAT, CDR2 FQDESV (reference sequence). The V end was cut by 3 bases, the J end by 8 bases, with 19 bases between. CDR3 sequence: CASSLTPDRLRGYTF. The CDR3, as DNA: TGTGCCAGCAGCTTGACTCCGGATAGACTGAGGGGCTACACCTTC.

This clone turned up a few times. The CDR3 spells CSVQNGLAGGPGNEQFF. Written as DNA, the CDR3 is TGCAGCGTTCAAAACGGTCTAGCGGGAGGGCCTGGCAATGAGCAGTTCTTC. The chain is built from TRBV29-1 and TRBJ2-1, with 12 bases matching TRBD2. Trimming cost V 5 bases and J 6 bases; bases outside gene matches: 14. In germline, CDR1 is SQVTM, CDR2 ANQGSEA. The CDR3 runs to 17 residues.

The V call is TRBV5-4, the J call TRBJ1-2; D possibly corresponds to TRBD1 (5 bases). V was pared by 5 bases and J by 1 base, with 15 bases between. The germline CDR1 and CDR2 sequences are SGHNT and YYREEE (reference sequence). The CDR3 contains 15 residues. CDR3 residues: CASSTTGLSNYGYTF. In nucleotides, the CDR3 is TGTGCCAGCAGTACAACAGGACTCAGTAACTATGGCTACACCTTC.

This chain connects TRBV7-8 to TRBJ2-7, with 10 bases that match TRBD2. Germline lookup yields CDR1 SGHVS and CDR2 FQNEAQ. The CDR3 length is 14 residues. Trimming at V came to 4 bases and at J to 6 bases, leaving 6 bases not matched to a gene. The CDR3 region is CASSSTSGTREQYF. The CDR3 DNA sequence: TGTGCCAGCAGCTCCACTAGCGGGACCCGCGAGCAGTACTTC.